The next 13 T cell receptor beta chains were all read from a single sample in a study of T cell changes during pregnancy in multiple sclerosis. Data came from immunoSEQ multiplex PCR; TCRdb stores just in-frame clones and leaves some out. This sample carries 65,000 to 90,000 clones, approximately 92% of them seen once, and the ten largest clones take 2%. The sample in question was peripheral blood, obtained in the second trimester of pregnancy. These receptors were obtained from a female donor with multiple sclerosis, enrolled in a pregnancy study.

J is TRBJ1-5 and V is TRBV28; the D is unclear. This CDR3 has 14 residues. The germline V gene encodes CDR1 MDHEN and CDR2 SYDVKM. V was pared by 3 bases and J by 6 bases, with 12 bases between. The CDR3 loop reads CASSFGGDRQPQHF. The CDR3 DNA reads TGTGCCAGCAGTTTCGGCGGGGATCGTCAGCCCCAGCATTTT.

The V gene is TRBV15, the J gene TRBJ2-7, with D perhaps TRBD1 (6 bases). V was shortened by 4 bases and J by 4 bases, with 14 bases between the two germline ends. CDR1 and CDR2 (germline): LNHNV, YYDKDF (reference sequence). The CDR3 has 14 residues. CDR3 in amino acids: CATSTGTLGYEQYF. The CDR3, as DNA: TGTGCCACCAGCACCGGGACATTGGGGTACGAGCAGTACTTC.

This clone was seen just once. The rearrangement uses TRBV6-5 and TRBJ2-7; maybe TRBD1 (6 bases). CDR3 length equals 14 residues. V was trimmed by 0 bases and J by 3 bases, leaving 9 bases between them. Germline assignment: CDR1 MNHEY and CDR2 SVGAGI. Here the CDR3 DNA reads TGTGCCAGCAGTTACTCCAAGACAGGCTACGAGCAGTACTTC. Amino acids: CASSYSKTGYEQYF.

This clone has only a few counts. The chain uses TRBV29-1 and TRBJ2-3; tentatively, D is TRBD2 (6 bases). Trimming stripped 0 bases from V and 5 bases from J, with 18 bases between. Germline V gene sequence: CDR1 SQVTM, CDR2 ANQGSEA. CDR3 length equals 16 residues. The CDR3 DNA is TGCAGCGTTGAAGATCGAGTTGTGACTAGTGGAGATACGCAGTATTTT. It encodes CSVEDRVVTSGDTQYF.

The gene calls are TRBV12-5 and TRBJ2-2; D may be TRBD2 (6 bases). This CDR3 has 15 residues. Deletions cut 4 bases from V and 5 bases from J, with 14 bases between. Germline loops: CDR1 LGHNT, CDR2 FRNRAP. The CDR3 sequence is CASGSGGRGTGELFF. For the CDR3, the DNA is TGTGCTAGTGGTTCCGGAGGTCGGGGGACCGGGGAGCTGTTTTTT.

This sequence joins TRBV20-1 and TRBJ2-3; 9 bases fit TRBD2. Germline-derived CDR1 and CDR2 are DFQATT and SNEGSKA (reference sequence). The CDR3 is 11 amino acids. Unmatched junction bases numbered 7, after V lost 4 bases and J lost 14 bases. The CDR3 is CSAMGGGVRYF. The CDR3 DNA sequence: TGCAGTGCTATGGGCGGGGGGGTAAGGTATTTT.

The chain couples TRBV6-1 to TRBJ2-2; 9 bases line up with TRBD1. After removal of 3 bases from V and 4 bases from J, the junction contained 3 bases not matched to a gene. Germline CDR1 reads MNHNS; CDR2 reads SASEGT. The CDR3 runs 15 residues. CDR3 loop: CASSEGGQGTGELFF. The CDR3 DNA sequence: TGTGCCAGCAGTGAGGGGGGACAGGGCACCGGGGAGCTGTTTTTT.

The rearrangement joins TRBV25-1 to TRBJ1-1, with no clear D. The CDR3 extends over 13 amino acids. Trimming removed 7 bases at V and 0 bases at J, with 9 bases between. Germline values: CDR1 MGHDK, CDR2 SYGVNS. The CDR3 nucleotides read TGTGCCAGCACAACAGAGTTGAACACTGAAGCTTTCTTT. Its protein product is CASTTELNTEAFF.

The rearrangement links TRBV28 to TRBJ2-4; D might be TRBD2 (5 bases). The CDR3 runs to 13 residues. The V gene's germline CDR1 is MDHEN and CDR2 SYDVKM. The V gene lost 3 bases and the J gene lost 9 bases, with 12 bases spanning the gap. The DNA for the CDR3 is TGTGCCAGCAGTTTTTACTCAGAGGGCATTCAGTACTTC. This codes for CASSFYSEGIQYF. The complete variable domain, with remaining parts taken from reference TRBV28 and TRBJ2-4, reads DVKVTQSSRYLVKRTGEKVFLECVQDMDHENMFWYRQDPGLGLRLIYFSYDVKMKEKGDIPEGYSVSREKKERFSLILESASTNQTSMYLCASSFYSEGIQYFGAGTRLSVL.

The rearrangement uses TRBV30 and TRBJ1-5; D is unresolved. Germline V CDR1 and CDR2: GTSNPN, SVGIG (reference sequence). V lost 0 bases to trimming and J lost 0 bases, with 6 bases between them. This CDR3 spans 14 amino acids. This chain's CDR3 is CAWSVFNSNQPQHF. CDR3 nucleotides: TGTGCCTGGAGTGTCTTTAATAGCAATCAGCCCCAGCATTTT.

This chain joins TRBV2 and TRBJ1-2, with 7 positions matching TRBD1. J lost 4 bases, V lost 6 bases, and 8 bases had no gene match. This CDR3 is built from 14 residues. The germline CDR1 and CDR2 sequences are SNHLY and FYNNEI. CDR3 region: CASRKDRTFYGYTF. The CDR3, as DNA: TGTGCCAGCAGAAAGGACAGGACCTTCTATGGCTACACCTTC.

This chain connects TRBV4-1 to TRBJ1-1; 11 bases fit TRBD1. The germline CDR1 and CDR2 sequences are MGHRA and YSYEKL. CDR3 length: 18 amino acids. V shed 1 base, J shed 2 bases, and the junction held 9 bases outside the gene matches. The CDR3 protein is CASSQVQGDRGINTEAFF. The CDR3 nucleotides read TGCGCCAGCAGCCAAGTTCAGGGGGACAGGGGGATTAACACTGAAGCTTTCTTT.

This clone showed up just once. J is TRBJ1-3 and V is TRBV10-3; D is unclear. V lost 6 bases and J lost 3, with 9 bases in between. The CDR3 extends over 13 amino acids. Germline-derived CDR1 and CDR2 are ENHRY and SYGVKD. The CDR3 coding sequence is TGTGCCATCAGGCAGGTTGATGGAAACACCATATATTTT. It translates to CAIRQVDGNTIYF.